The rows below give T cell receptor beta chains drawn from one sample of a study of blood T cell repertoires in COVID-19. Profiling relied on immunoSEQ multiplex PCR, and the TCRdb table lists in-frame clones only, not all of them. The data contain 150,000 or so clones, around 84% of them singletons. The specimen was peripheral blood. The receptor set was obtained from an elderly woman with acute or convalescent COVID-19. The CDR3 runs from the conserved cysteine through the conserved F or W. The D gene is left open where the match is weak. Some rows mark clone size as missing; the rest say once, few, many or name a class of expanded clone.

J gene: TRBJ2-3; V gene: TRBV5-1; CDR3 length: 15; clone size: NA; D gene: TRBD2; CDR3 protein: CASTPGTSMGDTQYF; CDR3 DNA: TGCGCCAGCACCCCGGGGACTAGCATGGGAGATACGCAGTATTTT
J gene: TRBJ1-1; V gene: TRBV4-1; CDR3 length: 15; clone size: NA; D gene: NA; CDR3 protein: CASSLGQQKNTEAFF; CDR3 DNA: TGCGCCAGCAGCCTCGGACAGCAGAAGAACACTGAAGCTTTCTTT
J gene: TRBJ2-1; V gene: TRBV21-1; CDR3 length: 17; clone size: NA; D gene: NA; CDR3 protein: CASSAHKLAGGYNEQFF; CDR3 DNA: TGTGCCAGCAGCGCCCATAAACTAGCGGGAGGGTACAATGAGCAGTTCTTC
J gene: TRBJ2-1; V gene: TRBV7-2; CDR3 length: 15; clone size: NA; D gene: TRBD2; CDR3 protein: CASSKGLAGNSEQFF; CDR3 DNA: TGTGCCAGCAGCAAAGGACTAGCGGGAAATAGTGAGCAGTTCTTC
J gene: TRBJ2-1; V gene: TRBV28; CDR3 length: 16; clone size: few; D gene: TRBD2; CDR3 protein: CASSSRLAGGGYEQFF; CDR3 DNA: TGTGCCAGCAGTTCCCGACTAGCGGGAGGTGGTTATGAGCAGTTCTTC
J gene: TRBJ1-1; V gene: TRBV4-3; CDR3 length: 16; clone size: NA; D gene: NA; CDR3 protein: CASSQDWAGANTEAFF; CDR3 DNA: TGCGCCAGCAGCCAAGATTGGGCGGGAGCGAACACTGAAGCTTTCTTT
J gene: TRBJ2-2; V gene: TRBV7-2; CDR3 length: 15; clone size: once; D gene: TRBD2; CDR3 protein: CASSPTLAGAGELFF; CDR3 DNA: TGTGCCAGCAGCCCGACACTAGCGGGGGCCGGGGAGCTGTTTTTT
J gene: TRBJ1-3; V gene: TRBV6-5; CDR3 length: 16; clone size: NA; D gene: TRBD1; CDR3 protein: CASSYSMGQTGNTIYF; CDR3 DNA: TGTGCCAGCAGTTACTCGATGGGACAGACTGGAAACACCATATATTTT
J gene: TRBJ2-7; V gene: TRBV20-1; CDR3 length: 16; clone size: NA; D gene: NA; CDR3 protein: CSATDLRQDLSYEQYF; CDR3 DNA: TGCAGTGCTACTGATCTTCGACAGGACCTATCGTACGAGCAGTACTTC
J gene: TRBJ1-6; V gene: TRBV28; CDR3 length: 11; clone size: once; D gene: NA; CDR3 protein: CASSFSSPLHF; CDR3 DNA: TGTGCCAGCAGTTTTAGTTCACCCCTCCACTTT
J gene: TRBJ2-7; V gene: TRBV7-6; CDR3 length: 13; clone size: NA; D gene: NA; CDR3 protein: CASSGREIYEQYF; CDR3 DNA: TGTGCCAGCAGCGGACGGGAAATCTACGAGCAGTACTTC
J gene: TRBJ2-3; V gene: TRBV19; CDR3 length: 15; clone size: NA; D gene: NA; CDR3 protein: CASSPGTTTSDTQYF; CDR3 DNA: TGTGCCAGTAGCCCCGGGACAACCACCTCAGATACGCAGTATTTT
J gene: TRBJ1-2; V gene: TRBV6-1; CDR3 length: 16; clone size: NA; D gene: TRBD1; CDR3 protein: CASSGSQGVTNYGYTF; CDR3 DNA: TGTGCCAGCAGTGGATCACAGGGGGTGACGAACTATGGCTACACCTTC
J gene: TRBJ2-3; V gene: TRBV7-9; CDR3 length: 12; clone size: NA; D gene: NA; CDR3 protein: CASSQKSDTQYF; CDR3 DNA: TGTGCCAGCAGCCAGAAGTCAGATACGCAGTATTTT
J gene: TRBJ1-6; V gene: TRBV7-8; CDR3 length: 15; clone size: NA; D gene: NA; CDR3 protein: CASSNRTAYNSPLHF; CDR3 DNA: TGTGCCAGCAGCAATCGGACAGCTTATAATTCACCCCTCCACTTT
J gene: TRBJ2-1; V gene: TRBV3-1/TRBV3-2; CDR3 length: 14; clone size: NA; D gene: NA; CDR3 protein: CASSPRLVTNEQFF; CDR3 DNA: TGTGCCAGCAGCCCAAGACTAGTCACCAATGAGCAGTTCTTC
J gene: TRBJ1-2; V gene: TRBV7-2; CDR3 length: 13; clone size: NA; D gene: NA; CDR3 protein: CASSPMVGGGYTF; CDR3 DNA: TGTGCCAGCAGCCCGATGGTGGGGGGAGGCTACACCTTC
J gene: TRBJ1-1; V gene: TRBV5-1; CDR3 length: 15; clone size: NA; D gene: NA; CDR3 protein: CASSLVGKQGTEAFF; CDR3 DNA: TGCGCCAGCAGCTTGGTGGGGAAACAGGGCACTGAAGCTTTCTTT
J gene: TRBJ2-5; V gene: TRBV19; CDR3 length: 14; clone size: NA; D gene: NA; CDR3 protein: CASSLWTGEETQYF; CDR3 DNA: TGTGCCAGTAGTCTATGGACCGGGGAGGAGACCCAGTACTTC
J gene: TRBJ1-3; V gene: TRBV13; CDR3 length: 15; clone size: NA; D gene: NA; CDR3 protein: CASSSSREGGNTIYF; CDR3 DNA: TGTGCCAGCAGCTCCTCCAGAGAGGGTGGAAACACCATATATTTT
J gene: TRBJ1-2; V gene: TRBV5-5; CDR3 length: 14; clone size: NA; D gene: NA; CDR3 protein: CASSWTGQTYGYTF; CDR3 DNA: TGTGCCAGCAGCTGGACCGGACAGACTTATGGCTACACCTTC
J gene: TRBJ2-2; V gene: TRBV19; CDR3 length: 14; clone size: NA; D gene: NA; CDR3 protein: CASSDTANTGELFF; CDR3 DNA: TGTGCCAGTAGTGACACAGCGAACACCGGGGAGCTGTTTTTT
J gene: TRBJ1-6; V gene: TRBV5-1; CDR3 length: 16; clone size: NA; D gene: TRBD1; CDR3 protein: CASSPTGLDYNSPLHF; CDR3 DNA: TGCGCCAGCAGCCCGACAGGGTTGGATTATAATTCACCCCTCCACTTT
J gene: TRBJ1-2; V gene: TRBV7-2; CDR3 length: 13; clone size: NA; D gene: NA; CDR3 protein: CASRYGGGKGYTF; CDR3 DNA: TGTGCCAGCAGATATGGGGGGGGTAAAGGCTACACCTTC
J gene: TRBJ2-6; V gene: TRBV18; CDR3 length: 16; clone size: NA; D gene: NA; CDR3 protein: CASSPSRSSGANVLTF; CDR3 DNA: TGTGCCAGCTCACCATCGCGTTCCTCGGGGGCCAACGTCCTGACTTTC
J gene: TRBJ1-4; V gene: TRBV7-9; CDR3 length: 16; clone size: NA; D gene: NA; CDR3 protein: CASSPLTATTNEKLFF; CDR3 DNA: TGTGCCAGCAGCCCGTTGACAGCTACAACTAATGAAAAACTGTTTTTT
J gene: TRBJ2-4; V gene: TRBV19; CDR3 length: 12; clone size: NA; D gene: NA; CDR3 protein: CASSMRGNIQYF; CDR3 DNA: TGTGCCAGTAGTATGAGGGGGAACATTCAGTACTTC
J gene: TRBJ2-1; V gene: TRBV3-1/TRBV3-2; CDR3 length: 14; clone size: NA; D gene: TRBD2; CDR3 protein: CASTSTSGSNEQFF; CDR3 DNA: TGTGCCAGCACCTCGACTAGCGGGAGCAATGAGCAGTTCTTC
J gene: TRBJ1-5; V gene: TRBV7-2; CDR3 length: 15; clone size: NA; D gene: TRBD1; CDR3 protein: CASSRTGVSNQPQHF; CDR3 DNA: TGTGCCAGCAGCCGGACAGGGGTCAGCAATCAGCCCCAGCATTTT
J gene: TRBJ2-3; V gene: TRBV5-1; CDR3 length: 17; clone size: NA; D gene: TRBD2; CDR3 protein: CASSPGLAGGLTDTQYF; CDR3 DNA: TGCGCCAGCAGCCCAGGACTAGCGGGGGGTCTCACAGATACGCAGTATTTT
J gene: TRBJ1-2; V gene: TRBV30; CDR3 length: 15; clone size: NA; D gene: TRBD1; CDR3 protein: CAWSLRTGVNYGYTF; CDR3 DNA: TGTGCCTGGAGCTTAAGGACAGGGGTCAACTATGGCTACACCTTC
J gene: TRBJ2-4; V gene: TRBV7-9; CDR3 length: 16; clone size: few; D gene: NA; CDR3 protein: CASSLWEEGSKNIQYF; CDR3 DNA: TGTGCCAGCAGCTTATGGGAGGAAGGCTCAAAGAACATTCAGTACTTC
J gene: TRBJ1-2; V gene: TRBV4-1; CDR3 length: 14; clone size: NA; D gene: NA; CDR3 protein: CASSQVEQDYGYTF; CDR3 DNA: TGCGCCAGCAGCCAAGTTGAACAGGACTATGGCTACACCTTC
J gene: TRBJ1-4; V gene: TRBV30; CDR3 length: 15; clone size: NA; D gene: NA; CDR3 protein: CAWSVSTDHNEKLFF; CDR3 DNA: TGTGCCTGGAGTGTATCAACAGACCATAATGAAAAACTGTTTTTT
J gene: TRBJ1-6; V gene: TRBV19; CDR3 length: 16; clone size: NA; D gene: TRBD1; CDR3 protein: CASRIDRTGDNSPLHF; CDR3 DNA: TGTGCCAGTAGGATCGATCGGACAGGAGATAATTCACCCCTCCACTTT
J gene: TRBJ2-5; V gene: TRBV19; CDR3 length: 13; clone size: few; D gene: NA; CDR3 protein: CASSIGDTKTQYF; CDR3 DNA: TGTGCCAGTAGTATAGGGGACACGAAGACCCAGTACTTC
J gene: TRBJ1-3; V gene: TRBV12-5; CDR3 length: 17; clone size: NA; D gene: NA; CDR3 protein: CASGFGSSTSSGNTIYF; CDR3 DNA: TGTGCTAGTGGTTTTGGATCGTCTACTAGCTCTGGAAACACCATATATTTT
J gene: TRBJ2-3; V gene: TRBV15; CDR3 length: 17; clone size: NA; D gene: NA; CDR3 protein: CATSRDLRGSGTDTQYF; CDR3 DNA: TGTGCCACCAGCAGAGATCTAAGGGGATCGGGCACAGATACGCAGTATTTT